The 7 T cell receptor beta chains reported below all come from one sample, sequenced in a study of a mutant IDH1 vaccine in newly diagnosed glioma. This sample's time point: week 11, during vaccination. In the vaccine, a single dose held 300 ug of the mutant IDH1 20-mer peptide, along with topical imiquimod. These TCRs' antigens remain unknown. Assay: immunoSEQ multiplex PCR; the TCRdb copy retains only in-frame clones and omits some. This sample carries approximately 36,000 clones, 75% to 85% of them seen once, and the ten largest clones take more than 13%. The sequenced sample was peripheral blood mononuclear cells (PBMCs), obtained from a glioma patient whose treatment included an IDH1 peptide vaccine. The receptors shown here come from a woman in her 30s with glioma. Some clones in this sample may be carry-over from other donors' samples.

The V call is TRBV30, the J call TRBJ2-3; D tentatively fits TRBD1 or TRBD2 (6 bases each). The CDR3 loop spans 14 amino acids. V lost 2 bases, J lost 4 bases, and 13 bases lay in between. Germline-derived CDR1 and CDR2 are GTSNPN and SVGIG (reference sequence). The CDR3: CAWSLTGAPDTQYF. In DNA, the CDR3 is TGTGCCTGGAGTCTCACGGGGGCACCAGATACGCAGTATTTT.

The rearrangement links TRBV4-1 to TRBJ2-1, with TRBD1 identical over 7 bases. V dropped 5 bases and J dropped 3; count of bases not matched to a gene: 10. The V gene's germline CDR1 is MGHRA and CDR2 YSYEKL. The CDR3 sequence is 16 residues long. The CDR3 protein is CASSTHRGRGYNEQFF. The CDR3 nucleotides are TGCGCCAGCAGCACGCACAGGGGACGCGGCTACAATGAGCAGTTCTTC.

About this clone itself: The junction does not match germline at one end; this may be a read error. This chain joins TRBV19 and TRBJ2-6; 7 bases line up with TRBD1. This CDR3 has 15 amino acids. The V gene's germline CDR1 is LNHDA and CDR2 SQIVND (reference sequence). The CDR3 DNA reads as TGTGCCAGTAGTAAGGGACAGTCTGAGGCCAACGTCCTGACTTTC. It translates to CASSKGQSEANVLTF.

In its sample, this clone was seen a few times. The CDR3 DNA sequence: TGCGCCAGCGCCGAGTTTAGGGGAGTGAACACTGAAGCTTTCTTT. Protein sequence: CASAEFRGVNTEAFF. The rearrangement joins TRBV5-1 to TRBJ1-1, with D perhaps TRBD1 (5 bases). This CDR3 spans 15 amino acids. The V gene's germline CDR1 is SGHRS and CDR2 YFSETQ. Between the trimmed V and J ends, which lost 7 bases and 0 bases, there was a span of 16 bases. The complete variable domain, with remaining parts taken from reference TRBV5-1 and TRBJ1-1, reads KAGVTQTPRYLIKTRGQQVTLSCSPISGHRSVSWYQQTPGQGLQFLFEYFSETQRNKGNFPGRFSGRQFSNSRSEMNVSTLELGDSALYLCASAEFRGVNTEAFFGQGTRLTVV.

The chain links TRBV2 to TRBJ2-3; D tentatively fits TRBD1 or TRBD2 (5 bases each). CDR1 is SNHLY, CDR2 FYNNEI, per germline. This CDR3 is 13 amino acids long. V dropped 9 bases and J dropped 0 bases, with 10 bases sitting between them. CDR3 sequence: CASGRDSTDTQYF. The CDR3 nucleotides read TGTGCCAGTGGCAGGGACAGCACAGATACGCAGTATTTT.

The genes are TRBV7-9 and TRBJ2-3, with TRBD2 matching over 11 bases. The CDR3 is 18 amino acids. Germline V gene lookup returns CDR1 SEHNR and CDR2 FQNEAQ (reference sequence). The J segment lost 5 bases and the V segment lost 2 bases, leaving 12 bases of the junction unmatched. CDR3 residues: CASSLPPRLAGTRDTQYF. CDR3 in DNA: TGTGCCAGCAGCTTACCGCCTAGACTAGCGGGAACTAGAGATACGCAGTATTTT.

The chain has TRBV30 and TRBJ2-6, with 10 bases that match TRBD2. CDR3 length equals 18 residues. Germline V gene sequence: CDR1 GTSNPN, CDR2 SVGIG (reference sequence). V shed 8 bases, J shed 0 bases, and the junction held 13 bases outside the gene matches. CDR3 in amino acids: CAISTGLANSSGANVLTF. The CDR3 DNA follows: TGTGCCATCAGCACGGGACTAGCGAATAGCTCTGGGGCCAACGTCCTGACTTTC. The variable domain in full, completed from reference TRBV30 and TRBJ2-6, reads SQTIHQWPATLVQPVGSPLSLECTVEGTSNPNLYWYRQAAGRGLQLLFYSVGIGQISSEVPQNLSASRPQDRQFILSSKKLLLSDSGFYLCAISTGLANSSGANVLTFGAGSRLTVL.